The present TCR beta chain was sequenced within a study of blood T cell repertoires in COVID-19. Data came from immunoSEQ multiplex PCR; TCRdb stores just in-frame clones and leaves some out. The top ten hold approximately 6.9% of the sample, which has about 170,000 clones, around 82% seen once. CDR3 length: 17 amino acids. Germline V CDR1 and CDR2: SGDLS, YYNGEE. With V trimmed by 0 bases and J by 6 bases, 6 bases remained unmatched. This clone was seen only once. The Seattle site enrolled patients during active infection and followed them longitudinally. The chain joins TRBV9 to TRBJ2-2; 12 nucleotides match TRBD2. Input material: peripheral blood. The sequence was collected from a man older than 75 with COVID-19, enrolled during active disease. This chain's CDR3 is CASSVASGGAFAGELFF. CDR3 DNA sequence: TGTGCCAGCAGCGTAGCTAGCGGGGGGGCCTTCGCCGGGGAGCTGTTTTTT.